These 17 T cell receptor beta chains were all obtained from the same sample, sequenced in a study of cytomegalovirus exposure and HLA in healthy donors. Use of 60 Vbeta and 13 Jbeta primers characterized the PCR. Data came from immunoSEQ multiplex PCR; TCRdb stores just in-frame clones and leaves some out. This table has 100,000 to 150,000 clones, around 82% appearing once. The sequenced material came from PBMCs. The source is a woman aged 35 to 49 in good health and CMV-seropositive.

The chain carries TRBV19 and TRBJ1-4, with 7 bases identical to TRBD1. The CDR3 consists of 15 residues. Germline CDR1 LNHDA, CDR2 SQIVND (reference sequence). V was clipped by 5 bases and J by 0 bases; unmatched bases: 3. The DNA for the CDR3 is TGTGCCAGTAGTCAGGACAGGACAACTAATGAAAAACTGTTTTTT. Its protein product is CASSQDRTTNEKLFF.

The chain uses TRBV2 and TRBJ2-1; 7 nucleotides line up with TRBD1. The V gene end was trimmed by 8 bases and the J gene end by 2 bases; junction bases not matched to a gene: 3. The V gene's germline CDR1 is SNHLY and CDR2 FYNNEI. This CDR3 region has 13 residues. The CDR3 bases are TGTGCCAGCGCCCAGGGGGCCTACAATGAGCAGTTCTTC. The encoded protein is CASAQGAYNEQFF. Drawing the rest from reference TRBV2 and TRBJ2-1, the complete variable domain is EPEVTQTPSHQVTQMGQEVILRCVPISNHLYFYWYRQILGQKVEFLVSFYNNEISEKSEIFDDQFSVERPDGSNFTLKIRSTKLEDSAMYFCASAQGAYNEQFFGPGTRLTVL.

This clone was seen once. The V call is TRBV28, the J call TRBJ2-7; TRBD1 aligns across 7 bases. Germline CDR1 and CDR2: MDHEN and SYDVKM. The CDR3 loop spans 17 amino acids. J lost 3 bases, V lost 6 bases, and 17 bases had no gene match. The DNA of the CDR3 is TGTGCCAGCAGCTCCTTCTTAGGACAGGCTACTTTCTACGAGCAGTACTTC. Protein: CASSSFLGQATFYEQYF.

This clone has more than one count but fewer than ten. V is TRBV2 and J is TRBJ1-1; D not certain. V dropped 4 bases and J dropped 7 bases, with 13 bases sitting between them. Germline values: CDR1 SNHLY, CDR2 FYNNEI. The CDR3 contains 13 residues. In nucleotides, the CDR3 is TGTGCCAGCAGTGTGTCGGTGAGCCTTGAAGCTTTCTTT. Amino acids: CASSVSVSLEAFF.

The rearrangement uses TRBV27 and TRBJ1-5, with TRBD1 as a possible D gene (6 bases). The CDR3 runs to 16 residues. Trimming cost V 3 bases and J 0 bases, with 12 bases left between them. Germline V lookup: CDR1 MNHEY, CDR2 SMNVEV (reference sequence). CDR3 region: CASSLGAGYSNQPQHF. The CDR3 DNA is TGTGCCAGCAGTTTGGGGGCAGGATATAGCAATCAGCCCCAGCATTTT.

This chain joins TRBV9 and TRBJ2-1; 9 bases are a match to TRBD2. After removal of 0 bases from V and 8 bases from J, the junction contained 6 bases not matched to a gene. Germline CDR1 reads SGDLS; CDR2 reads YYNGEE. CDR3 length: 15 residues. The CDR3: CASSVGGRADDEQFF. CDR3 bases: TGTGCCAGCAGCGTAGGCGGGAGGGCCGATGATGAGCAGTTCTTC.

This clone appeared once. The rearrangement joins TRBV7-2 to TRBJ2-1; weak D call: TRBD2 (6 bases). This CDR3 has 13 residues. CDR1 is SGHTA, CDR2 FQGNSA, per germline. Trimming pared 5 bases from V and 8 bases from J, leaving 13 bases between. The CDR3 bases are TGTGCCAGCAGCCAGACTAGTCCTTATGAGCAGTTCTTC. Protein product: CASSQTSPYEQFF.

The chain is built from TRBV7-3 and TRBJ2-1; 8 bases match TRBD2. Germline-derived CDR1 and CDR2 are SGHTA and FQGTGA. The V segment lost 4 bases and the J segment 0 bases; nucleotides outside the gene matches: 8. There are 17 residues in the CDR3. CDR3 sequence: CASSSTSGGSSYNEQFF. The CDR3 nucleotides read TGTGCCAGCAGCTCCACGAGCGGGGGTAGCTCCTACAATGAGCAGTTCTTC.

The CDR3 bases are TGTGCCAGCAGCTCTAGTGGTGATACGCAGTATTTT. Translation: CASSSSGDTQYF. The chain is built from TRBV7-2 and TRBJ2-3; D unresolved. The germline gives CDR1 SGHTA, CDR2 FQGNSA. V lost 4 bases to trimming and J lost 6 bases, with 8 bases between them. The CDR3 is 12 residues long.

The chain combines TRBV7-9 with TRBJ2-5; D not certain. Per the germline V gene, CDR1 is SEHNR and CDR2 is FQNEAQ (reference sequence). The CDR3 is 13 amino acids. V lost 3 bases, J lost 2 bases, and 7 bases lay in between. The CDR3 loop reads CASSFPSQETQYF. Here the CDR3 DNA reads TGTGCCAGCAGCTTCCCCTCTCAAGAGACCCAGTACTTC.

This sequence joins TRBV4-1 and TRBJ1-2; 10 bases align to TRBD1. The ends lost 6 bases at V and 4 bases at J; junction bases unmatched: 8. The germline gives CDR1 MGHRA, CDR2 YSYEKL. CDR3 size: 15 residues. The CDR3 is CASRPGQGGSYGYTF. The CDR3 coding sequence is TGCGCCAGCAGGCCCGGACAGGGGGGGTCCTATGGCTACACCTTC.

The chain has TRBV27 and TRBJ2-5; the D gene is possibly TRBD2 (6 bases). Germline V gives CDR1 MNHEY, CDR2 SMNVEV (reference sequence). V lost 1 base and J lost 2, with 14 bases in between. This CDR3 has 16 residues. Here the CDR3 DNA reads TGTGCCAGCAGTTTATTGGCGGGAATGACACAAGAGACCCAGTACTTC. This sequence encodes CASSLLAGMTQETQYF.

This clone was observed a few times. The V gene is TRBV28, the J gene TRBJ1-5; 12 positions agree with TRBD1. Trimming at V came to 1 base and at J to 2 bases, leaving 12 bases not matched to a gene. This CDR3 is 20 amino acids long. The germline V gene encodes CDR1 MDHEN and CDR2 SYDVKM. The CDR3, as DNA: TGTGCCAGCAGTTTATTAGGGACAGGGGGCAAGTTTTTCGGCAATCAGCCCCAGCATTTT. Its translation: CASSLLGTGGKFFGNQPQHF. The full variable domain, with the rest looked up from reference TRBV28 and TRBJ1-5, is DVKVTQSSRYLVKRTGEKVFLECVQDMDHENMFWYRQDPGLGLRLIYFSYDVKMKEKGDIPEGYSVSREKKERFSLILESASTNQTSMYLCASSLLGTGGKFFGNQPQHFGDGTRLSIL.

This chain uses TRBV10-2 with TRBJ2-7; D possibly corresponds to TRBD2 (6 bases). The length of the CDR3 is 16 residues. Germline CDR1 WSHSY, CDR2 SAAADI. V lost 2 bases and J 2 bases, leaving 16 bases between the germline ends. CDR3 nucleotides: TGCGCCAGCAGTGAGACGGGGGATTGGGTCACCTACGAGCAGTACTTC. Its translation is CASSETGDWVTYEQYF.

V is TRBV15 and J is TRBJ1-3; a weak D match, TRBD1 (5 bases). The CDR3 sequence is 14 residues long. Germline V lookup: CDR1 LNHNV, CDR2 YYDKDF (reference sequence). The V end lost 5 bases, the J end lost 2 bases, and 10 bases lay between the germline ends. The CDR3 region is CATSFPGTGNTIYF. The DNA of the CDR3 is TGTGCCACCAGCTTTCCAGGGACTGGAAACACCATATATTTT.

The sample holds one count of this clone. This chain connects TRBV7-9 to TRBJ2-5; D uncertain. V lost 3 bases and J lost 0, with 17 bases in between. The V gene's germline CDR1 is SEHNR and CDR2 FQNEAQ (reference sequence). The CDR3 length is 17 residues. The CDR3 region is CASSLRSSTPYQETQYF. In nucleotides, the CDR3 is TGTGCCAGCAGCTTGAGGTCCAGCACTCCTTACCAAGAGACCCAGTACTTC.

The chain uses TRBV6-5 and TRBJ2-1; 11 nucleotides line up with TRBD2. CDR1 is MNHEY, CDR2 SVGAGI, per germline. This CDR3 has 15 residues. V lost 5 bases to trimming and J lost 4 bases; unmatched junction nucleotides: 4. This CDR3 reads CASSRTSGSYNEQFF. The CDR3 DNA follows: TGTGCCAGCAGTCGCACTAGCGGGAGTTACAATGAGCAGTTCTTC.